Listed below are T cell receptor beta chains from one sample, sequenced in a study of blood T cell repertoires in COVID-19. Repertoires were generated with immunoSEQ multiplex PCR, while TCRdb's copy carries only in-frame clones and drops some. The sample includes approximately 190,000 clones, around 83% seen only once; the top ten take 20% to 25%. The specimen sequenced was PBMCs or T cells enriched from blood (not recorded which). Receptors originate from a middle-aged woman in a cohort exposed to, infected with or recovered from COVID-19 (not recorded which). Both conserved end residues are part of each CDR3. The D gene is left open where the match is weak. Rows give clone size only sometimes, using once, few, many, or a class for an expanded clone.

D,V,J,size,CDR3,DNA
.,TRBV9,TRBJ1-4,.,CASTKQAGQSIGHEKLFF,TGTGCCAGCACCAAACAAGCCGGACAGTCCATCGGGCATGAAAAACTGTTTTTT
.,TRBV12-3/TRBV12-4,TRBJ2-3,.,CASSGDFTDTQYF,TGTGCCAGCAGTGGGGACTTCACAGATACGCAGTATTTT
.,TRBV4-3,TRBJ2-3,.,CASSQGLGGGGTDTQYF,TGCGCCAGCAGCCAAGGCCTTGGTGGGGGCGGCACAGATACGCAGTATTTT
TRBD1,TRBV7-8,TRBJ1-2,.,CASSLARQGAYGYTF,TGTGCCAGCAGCTTAGCAAGACAGGGGGCTTATGGCTACACCTTC
.,TRBV2,TRBJ1-6,.,CASRLGQGRITNSPLHF,TGTGCCAGCAGGCTGGGGCAGGGCCGGATTACTAATTCACCCCTCCACTTT
.,TRBV5-4,TRBJ2-3,few,CASSLSIRTTRTDTQYF,TGTGCCAGCAGCTTAAGTATTAGGACAACTCGCACAGATACGCAGTATTTT
TRBD1,TRBV19,TRBJ1-1,.,CASRERKQGETEAFF,TGTGCCAGTAGGGAAAGAAAACAGGGGGAAACTGAAGCTTTCTTT
TRBD1,TRBV7-9,TRBJ1-4,once,CASSLEGAFWGGLFF,TGTGCCAGCAGCTTAGAGGGGGCTTTTTGGGGAGGACTGTTTTTT
.,TRBV5-1,TRBJ1-6,.,CASSVQPGSNNSPLHF,TGCGCCAGCAGCGTTCAACCCGGGTCTAATAATTCACCCCTCCACTTT
.,TRBV11-2,TRBJ1-6,.,CASSRLGRGGSPLHF,TGTGCCAGCAGCCGCCTGGGCAGGGGTGGTTCACCCCTCCACTTT
TRBD2,TRBV7-8,TRBJ2-5,.,CASNNGGEGETQYF,TGTGCCAGCAACAACGGGGGGGAGGGAGAGACCCAGTACTTC
TRBD1,TRBV7-2,TRBJ1-4,.,CASSLDRGREKLFF,TGTGCCAGCAGCCTGGACAGGGGGAGGGAAAAACTGTTTTTT
.,TRBV3-1/TRBV3-2,TRBJ2-7,.,CASSPGGLGSYEQYF,TGTGCCAGCAGCCCAGGGGGGCTAGGCTCCTACGAGCAGTACTTC
TRBD1,TRBV19,TRBJ1-2,.,CASSAPDRELFGYTF,TGTGCCAGTAGTGCCCCAGACAGGGAGCTCTTTGGCTACACCTTC
TRBD1,TRBV5-1,TRBJ1-6,.,CASRITGGNSPLHF,TGCGCCAGCAGGATTACAGGGGGAAATTCACCCCTCCACTTT
TRBD2,TRBV19,TRBJ2-7,.,CASPSSGSKLYEQYF,TGTGCCAGTCCTTCTAGCGGGAGTAAGCTATACGAGCAGTACTTC
TRBD1,TRBV28,TRBJ2-5,.,CAIAGQAFQETQYF,TGTGCCATCGCCGGACAGGCCTTCCAAGAGACCCAGTACTTC
.,TRBV7-9,TRBJ1-2,once,CASSLVVPYGYTF,TGTGCCAGCAGCTTAGTAGTACCCTATGGCTACACCTTC
TRBD1,TRBV28,TRBJ2-7,once,CAISRGPYEQYF,TGTGCCATCAGCAGGGGGCCCTACGAGCAGTACTTC
TRBD2,TRBV4-3,TRBJ2-4,.,CASSQGTSGRVAKNIQYF,TGCGCCAGCAGCCAAGGGACTAGCGGGAGGGTGGCCAAAAACATTCAGTACTTC
TRBD1,TRBV29-1,TRBJ2-5,.,CSVEGTEETQYF,TGCAGCGTCGAGGGGACAGAAGAGACCCAGTACTTC
.,TRBV7-9,TRBJ1-2,.,CASSLAEAPTGYGYTF,TGTGCCAGCAGCTTGGCGGAGGCCCCGACGGGCTATGGCTACACCTTC
TRBD1,TRBV13,TRBJ2-1,few,CASSSSGTGAFF,TGTGCCAGCAGCTCGTCAGGGACAGGGGCATTCTTC
.,TRBV2,TRBJ2-5,.,CASTLSGIQETQYF,TGTGCCAGCACCTTATCAGGGATTCAAGAGACCCAGTACTTC
TRBD1,TRBV6-4,TRBJ2-1,once,CASSSQGDSYNEQFF,TGTGCCAGCAGTTCACAGGGGGACTCCTACAATGAGCAGTTCTTC
TRBD2,TRBV4-1,TRBJ2-1,.,CASSLLAGVYNEQFF,TGCGCCAGCAGTCTACTAGCGGGAGTCTACAATGAGCAGTTCTTC
.,TRBV9,TRBJ1-3,.,CASSAPGGNTIYF,TGTGCCAGCAGCGCCCCAGGCGGAAACACCATATATTTT
.,TRBV4-1,TRBJ2-7,few,CASSQGPPKYEQYF,TGCGCCAGCAGCCAAGGGCCCCCAAAGTACGAGCAGTACTTC
TRBD1,TRBV5-6,TRBJ2-7,once,CASSLGQGTSYEQYF,TGTGCCAGCAGCTTGGGACAGGGCACGTCCTACGAGCAGTACTTC
.,TRBV12-5,TRBJ2-7,.,CASGSRGLSSYEQYF,TGTGCTAGTGGTTCGAGAGGACTAAGCTCCTACGAGCAGTACTTC
.,TRBV19,TRBJ2-5,.,CASSSGDQETQYF,TGTGCCAGTAGTAGCGGGGACCAAGAGACCCAGTACTTC
TRBD1,TRBV4-3,TRBJ2-3,once,CASSQDLGPTGAPTDTQYF,TGCGCCAGCAGCCAAGATCTTGGGCCAACAGGGGCCCCCACAGATACGCAGTATTTT
.,TRBV18,TRBJ1-5,.,CASSLVQDGNQPQHF,TGTGCCAGCTCGCTGGTGCAGGATGGCAATCAGCCCCAGCATTTT
TRBD1,TRBV3-1/TRBV3-2,TRBJ2-7,.,CASSPTADRGLTLYF,TGTGCCAGCAGCCCTACCGCGGACAGGGGACTAACGCTGTACTTC
TRBD2,TRBV24-1,TRBJ2-5,.,CATSEVAGGFQETQYF,TGTGCCACCAGTGAAGTAGCGGGAGGGTTCCAAGAGACCCAGTACTTC
TRBD1,TRBV15,TRBJ2-7,.,CATSVNRDSFYEQYF,TGTGCCACCAGCGTTAACCGGGACAGCTTCTACGAGCAGTACTTC
TRBD1,TRBV2,TRBJ1-1,.,CASRDRVRNTEAFF,TGTGCCAGCAGGGACAGGGTCCGGAACACTGAAGCTTTCTTT
.,TRBV4-1,TRBJ2-1,.,CASSALNNEQFF,TGCGCCAGCAGCGCGCTGAACAATGAGCAGTTCTTC
.,TRBV6-2/TRBV6-3,TRBJ1-6,.,CASSYVQDWISPLHF,TGTGCCAGCAGTTATGTTCAAGACTGGATTTCACCCCTCCACTTT
.,TRBV12-5,TRBJ2-1,.,CASGWAGDEQFF,TGTGCTAGTGGTTGGGCAGGTGATGAGCAGTTCTTC
.,TRBV7-2,TRBJ1-6,.,CASSFGRERDNSPLHF,TGTGCCAGCAGCTTTGGCCGGGAACGGGATAATTCACCCCTCCACTTT
.,TRBV3-1/TRBV3-2,TRBJ2-7,once,CASSQTLAYEQYF,TGTGCCAGCAGCCAAACTCTGGCCTACGAGCAGTACTTC
TRBD2,TRBV5-5,TRBJ2-5,.,CASSLGTSGGAQETQYF,TGTGCCAGCAGCTTGGGGACTAGCGGGGGGGCTCAAGAGACCCAGTACTTC
.,TRBV2,TRBJ1-2,.,CASRGQGQGNGYTF,TGTGCCAGCAGGGGCCAAGGTCAGGGGAATGGCTACACCTTC
.,TRBV6-1,TRBJ2-7,once,CASSEIAGDSYEQYF,TGTGCCAGCAGTGAAATAGCAGGGGACTCCTACGAGCAGTACTTC
TRBD2,TRBV27,TRBJ2-1,.,CASSFGTSGPYNEQFF,TGTGCCAGCAGTTTTGGGACTAGCGGGCCCTACAATGAGCAGTTCTTC
TRBD1,TRBV4-1,TRBJ1-6,.,CASSPLDRGYSPLHF,TGCGCCAGCAGCCCGCTGGACAGGGGATATTCACCCCTCCACTTT
TRBD1,TRBV9,TRBJ1-1,.,CASTNGQGDPMNTEAFF,TGTGCCAGCACCAACGGACAGGGGGATCCCATGAACACTGAAGCTTTCTTT
.,TRBV5-1,TRBJ1-2,.,CASSLVLGSGYTF,TGCGCCAGCAGCTTGGTCCTGGGTAGCGGCTACACCTTC
.,TRBV7-2,TRBJ2-3,.,CASSLVGVTDTQYF,TGTGCCAGCAGCTTAGTGGGCGTAACAGATACGCAGTATTTT